This T cell receptor beta chain was recorded in a study of OX40 agonist ivuxolimab in advanced cancers. The repertoire was sequenced with immunoSEQ multiplex PCR; TCRdb's copy has only in-frame clones and lacks some. The sample shows 65,000 to 75,000 clones, roughly nine tenths of them seen only once. V shed 5 bases and J shed 4 bases, with 11 bases lying between them. The CDR3 runs to 13 residues. The germline V gene encodes CDR1 SGHTA and CDR2 FQGTGA. The chain carries TRBV7-3 and TRBJ1-1, with D possibly being TRBD1 (5 bases). The sequence came from an adult with an advanced solid tumor such as melanoma, head and neck, liver or kidney cancer. The sample was CD4+ or CD8+ T cells sorted from blood, taken in a trial of the OX40 agonist ivuxolimab. The CDR3 DNA is TGTGCCAGCAGCAAGGCGGGGGTCACTGAAGCTTTCTTT. Encoded protein: CASSKAGVTEAFF.